Only one count was recorded for the clone carrying this T cell receptor beta chain. The protocol was immunoSEQ multiplex PCR, while the TCRdb copy is restricted to in-frame clones and leaves out a portion. The data contain around 160,000 clones, 70% to 90% of them singletons. This CDR3 is 13 amino acids long. The V and J ends lost 6 bases and 7 bases respectively, with 13 bases between them. Germline CDR1 is LNHDA and CDR2 is SQIVND (reference sequence). These data are taken from a study of T cell responses to AZD1222 COVID-19 vaccine. The gene calls are TRBV19 and TRBJ1-5; D perhaps matches TRBD1 (5 bases). Sequences were derived from peripheral blood, sampled on day 0 of AZD1222 vaccination. The clonotype originates from an adult in good health. CDR3 sequence: CASSPGPDQPQHF. The CDR3 DNA reads as TGTGCCAGTAGCCCGGGACCCGACCAGCCCCAGCATTTT.